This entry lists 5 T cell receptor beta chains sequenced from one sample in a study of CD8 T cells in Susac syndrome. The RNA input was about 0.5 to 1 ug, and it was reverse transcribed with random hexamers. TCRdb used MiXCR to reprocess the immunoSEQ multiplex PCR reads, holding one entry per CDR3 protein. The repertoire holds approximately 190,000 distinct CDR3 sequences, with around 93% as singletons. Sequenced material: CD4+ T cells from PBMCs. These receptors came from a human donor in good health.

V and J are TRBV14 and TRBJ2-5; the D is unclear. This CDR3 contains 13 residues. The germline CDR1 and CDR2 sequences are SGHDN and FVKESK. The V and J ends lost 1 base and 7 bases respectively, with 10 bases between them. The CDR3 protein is CASSQASARTQYF. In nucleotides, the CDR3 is TGTGCCAGCAGCCAAGCTTCAGCGCGGACCCAGTACTTC.

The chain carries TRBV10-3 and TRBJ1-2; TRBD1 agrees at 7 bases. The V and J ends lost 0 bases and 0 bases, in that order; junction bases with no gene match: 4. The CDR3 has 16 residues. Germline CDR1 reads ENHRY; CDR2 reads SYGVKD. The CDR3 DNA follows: TGTGCCATCAGTGAGTCTGGGACAGTTGCTAACTATGGCTACACCTTC. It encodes CAISESGTVANYGYTF.

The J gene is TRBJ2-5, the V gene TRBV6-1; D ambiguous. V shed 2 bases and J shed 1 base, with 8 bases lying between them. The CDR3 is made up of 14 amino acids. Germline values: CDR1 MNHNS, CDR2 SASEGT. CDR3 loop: CASSEPNTQETQYF. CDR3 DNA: TGTGCCAGCAGTGAACCCAACACCCAAGAGACCCAGTACTTC.

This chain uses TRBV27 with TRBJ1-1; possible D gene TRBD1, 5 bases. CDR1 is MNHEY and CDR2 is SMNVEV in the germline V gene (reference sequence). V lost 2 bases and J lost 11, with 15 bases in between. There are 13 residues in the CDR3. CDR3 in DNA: TGTGCCAGCAGTTTACTCGGACACCCCAGGGCTTTCTTT. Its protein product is CASSLLGHPRAFF.

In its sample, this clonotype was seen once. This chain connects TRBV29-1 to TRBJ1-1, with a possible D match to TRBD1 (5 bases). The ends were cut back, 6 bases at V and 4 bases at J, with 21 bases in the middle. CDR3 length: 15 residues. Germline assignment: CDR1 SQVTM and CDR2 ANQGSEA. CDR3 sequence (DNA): TGCAGCGTACAAGGGCGACAGAGAAGTCCCACTGAAGCTTTCTTT. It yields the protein CSVQGRQRSPTEAFF.